These 29 T cell receptor beta chains came from one sample sequenced in a study of blood T cells in healthy people across ages. Combining a sample-barcoded 5' primer with a J-beta primer mix, a second PCR ran for roughly 6 to 12 cycles. TCRdb passed the 5' RACE reads through MiXCR, listing each CDR3 protein once. The sample consists of fewer than 1,000,000 distinct CDR3 sequences, around 50% of them appearing once. The sequencing sample was made of blood. The receptors here all came from a man older than 75 in good health.

The V and J genes are TRBV30 and TRBJ2-3; tentatively, D is TRBD2 (5 bases). CDR3 length equals 15 residues. CDR1 is GTSNPN and CDR2 is SVGIG in the germline V gene (reference sequence). V was pared by 0 bases and J by 2 bases, with 12 bases between. The chain's CDR3 is CAWSVRGLNTDTQYF. In DNA, the CDR3 is TGTGCCTGGAGTGTACGTGGACTCAACACAGATACGCAGTATTTT.

This clonotype was observed many times. The chain recombines TRBV24-1 with TRBJ2-2, with a weak D call TRBD2 (6 bases). V shed 9 bases and J shed 2 bases, with 15 bases lying between them. Germline-derived CDR1 and CDR2 are KGHDR and SFDVKD. This CDR3 is built from 15 residues. The CDR3 nucleotides read TGTGCCACCTTGACGGGGGTTATAAACACCGGGGAGCTGTTTTTT. As protein: CATLTGVINTGELFF.

V is TRBV28 and J is TRBJ2-1; TRBD1 agrees at 7 bases. Germline values: CDR1 MDHEN, CDR2 SYDVKM. The CDR3 covers 14 residues. With V trimmed by 3 bases and J by 8 bases, 7 bases remained unmatched. CDR3 bases: TGTGCCAGCAGTTTTGACAGGGACGGATATGAGCAGTTCTTC. As protein: CASSFDRDGYEQFF.

The chain recombines TRBV21-1 with TRBJ1-2. TRBV21-1 is reported as a pseudogene. The CDR3 has 17 amino acids. This CDR3 is CASSAYGSYLNNYGYTF. The CDR3 DNA is TGTGCCAGCAGCGCATACGGGTCTTACTTAAATAACTATGGCTACACCTTC.

As to this clonotype: At one end the junction does not follow the germline gene, possibly because of a read error. The CDR3 is CSARTGLSDIRYF. The CDR3 DNA sequence: TGCAGTGCTAGGACAGGGTTATCGGACATTCGGTACTTC. The J gene is TRBJ2-4, the V gene TRBV20-1, with 7 bases matching TRBD1. Germline V gene lookup returns CDR1 DFQATT and CDR2 SNEGSKA (reference sequence). The CDR3 is made up of 13 amino acids.

This clonotype was observed a few times. The CDR3 protein is CASSLTRERYNEQFF. As DNA, the CDR3 is TGCGCCAGCAGCTTGACACGGGAGAGGTACAATGAGCAGTTCTTC. The J gene is TRBJ2-1, the V gene TRBV5-1, with a tentative D call TRBD2 (6 bases). Trimming removed 1 base from V and 4 bases from J, with 12 bases in between. This CDR3 is built from 15 residues. Per germline, CDR1 SGHRS and CDR2 YFSETQ.

This clonotype showed up many times. The V call is TRBV15, the J call TRBJ2-1, with D possibly matching TRBD1 (6 bases). With 3 bases removed from V and 4 bases from J, the gap between germline ends came to 13 bases. The CDR3 contains 15 residues. Germline CDR1 LNHNV, CDR2 YYDKDF (reference sequence). The CDR3 loop reads CATSRGAWGYNEQFF. CDR3 in DNA: TGTGCCACCAGCAGGGGGGCTTGGGGTTACAATGAGCAGTTCTTC.

V and J are TRBV4-1 and TRBJ2-1; perhaps TRBD2 as D (5 bases). CDR3 length: 15 amino acids. Trimming cost V 4 bases and J 2 bases, with 12 bases left between them. Germline CDR1 and CDR2: MGHRA and YSYEKL. Written as DNA, the CDR3 is TGCGCCAGCAGCCCGAGATCCGGGGCCTACAATGAGCAGTTCTTC. Protein sequence: CASSPRSGAYNEQFF.

The chain combines TRBV4-1 with TRBJ1-4; TRBD1 might be the D (6 bases). Trimming removed 3 bases at V and 2 bases at J, with 10 bases between. From germline, CDR1 is MGHRA and CDR2 YSYEKL. The CDR3 is 15 amino acids. CDR3 in amino acids: CASSQRGNTNEKLFF. In DNA, the CDR3 is TGCGCCAGCAGCCAGAGGGGGAATACTAATGAAAAACTGTTTTTT.

In this sample, this clonotype turned up a few times. The chain recombines TRBV7-2 with TRBJ2-1; 11 bases align to TRBD2. Germline lookup yields CDR1 SGHTA and CDR2 FQGNSA. The ends lost 6 bases at V and 11 bases at J; junction bases unmatched: 9. The CDR3 spans 14 residues. The CDR3, as DNA: TGTGCCAGCAGTCGGACTAGCGGGTTTGAGCAGCAGTTCTTC. It specifies CASSRTSGFEQQFF. Full variable domain (rest looked up from reference TRBV7-2 and TRBJ2-1): GAGVSQSPSNKVTEKGKDVELRCDPISGHTALYWYRQSLGQGLEFLIYFQGNSAPDKSGLPSDRFSAERTGGSVSTLTIQRTQQEDSAVYLCASSRTSGFEQQFFGPGTRLTVL.

CDR3 sequence (DNA): TGCAGTGGACTATTAGGAGCCAATGAGCAGTACTTC. Its translation: CSGLLGANEQYF. V and J are TRBV20-1 and TRBJ2-7; tentatively, D is TRBD2 (5 bases). Germline loops: CDR1 DFQATT, CDR2 SNEGSKA (reference sequence). Trimming cost V 7 bases and J 7 bases, with 17 bases left between them. This CDR3 is built from 12 residues.

The chain links TRBV29-1 to TRBJ2-3; 9 bases map to TRBD2. Germline loops: CDR1 SQVTM, CDR2 ANQGSEA. Germline trimming cut 2 bases from V and 2 bases from J; bases unmatched to any gene: 5. This CDR3 comprises 15 residues. CDR3 DNA sequence: TGCAGCGTTGAACTAGCGGGAAAGGTCACAGATACGCAGTATTTT. This encodes CSVELAGKVTDTQYF.

The V gene is TRBV7-2, the J gene TRBJ2-3; 9 nucleotides align to TRBD2. The junction had 16 bases not matched to a gene; V was cut back by 5 bases and J by 1 base. The germline gives CDR1 SGHTA, CDR2 FQGNSA. CDR3 length: 19 residues. CDR3 bases: TGTGCCAGCAGCCCCTCGACTAGCGGAACCCTCCCAGGCACAGATACGCAGTATTTT. This translates into CASSPSTSGTLPGTDTQYF.

The rearrangement links TRBV20-1 to TRBJ2-5; D remains unclear. The CDR3 runs 13 residues. V gave up 5 bases and J gave up 5 bases, with 15 bases separating them. Germline V gene sequence: CDR1 DFQATT, CDR2 SNEGSKA (reference sequence). CDR3 sequence: CSADVERGETQYF. The CDR3 nucleotides read TGCAGTGCTGACGTTGAACGAGGCGAGACCCAGTACTTC.

The table lists this clonotype with a few counts. The chain links TRBV28 to TRBJ2-7; 7 bases match TRBD1. With V trimmed by 7 bases and J by 0 bases, 12 bases remained unmatched. The CDR3 totals 16 residues. The germline V gene has CDR1 MDHEN and CDR2 SYDVKM. CDR3 in amino acids: CASIKLGDSYSYEQYF. The DNA of the CDR3 is TGTGCCAGCATCAAATTGGGGGACAGCTACTCCTACGAGCAGTACTTC.

Many counts were recorded for this clonotype. The chain joins TRBV5-1 to TRBJ2-1; perhaps TRBD2 as D (6 bases). V was shortened by 4 bases and J by 0 bases, with 14 bases between the two germline ends. The CDR3 length is 16 residues. Germline V CDR1 and CDR2: SGHRS, YFSETQ. As DNA, the CDR3 is TGCGCCAGCAGCGGAAATAGCGGCCTCTCCTACAATGAGCAGTTCTTC. Protein product: CASSGNSGLSYNEQFF.

This clonotype occurred many times. The chain carries TRBV29-1 and TRBJ2-1; D might be TRBD2 (5 bases). The CDR3 consists of 13 residues. Looked up from germline, CDR1 is SQVTM and CDR2 is ANQGSEA. The V end lost 2 bases, the J end lost 7 bases, and 12 bases lay between the germline ends. The CDR3 DNA reads as TGCAGCGTTGAAATTCCAGCGGCGAATGAGCAGTTCTTC. Protein product: CSVEIPAANEQFF.

The chain recombines TRBV28 with TRBJ2-4; D uncertain. The CDR3 runs 12 residues. V was clipped by 8 bases and J by 8 bases, with 13 bases between them. Germline-derived CDR1 and CDR2 are MDHEN and SYDVKM. The CDR3 nucleotides are TGTGCCAGCGGCCCCAGGAGAGACATTCAGTACTTC. Translating gives CASGPRRDIQYF.

V usage is TRBV27 and J usage is TRBJ2-2; 9 nucleotides line up with TRBD1. Germline-derived CDR1 and CDR2 are MNHEY and SMNVEV (reference sequence). The CDR3 has 17 residues. V was pared by 6 bases and J by 2 bases, with 10 bases of the junction left unmatched. As DNA, the CDR3 is TGTGCCAGCAGACATCTCAAGGGACAGGGTAACACCGGGGAGCTGTTTTTT. It translates to CASRHLKGQGNTGELFF.

This clonotype appeared many times. One end of the junction fails to match germline, which may point to a read error. The DNA of the CDR3 is TGTGCTAGCAGCTTAAAGACTAGCGGTTACAATGAGCAGTTCTTC. It yields the protein CASSLKTSGYNEQFF. This rearrangement joins TRBV7-7 to TRBJ2-1; 9 nucleotides agree with TRBD2. There are 15 residues in the CDR3. Germline assignment: CDR1 SSHAT and CDR2 FNYEAQ (reference sequence).

This sequence joins TRBV20-1 and TRBJ2-1, with 7 positions matching TRBD2. J was trimmed by 4 bases and V by 5 bases; bases with no gene match: 5. The CDR3 covers 13 residues. Per germline, CDR1 DFQATT and CDR2 SNEGSKA (reference sequence). CDR3 amino acids: CSAGGGTYNEQFF. CDR3 DNA: TGCAGTGCTGGGGGGGGGACTTACAATGAGCAGTTCTTC.

This clonotype showed up just a few times. The V and J genes are TRBV20-1 and TRBJ2-1; weak D call: TRBD2 (6 bases). Trimming removed 6 bases at V and 0 bases at J, with 15 bases between. The CDR3 totals 15 residues. The germline V gene has CDR1 DFQATT and CDR2 SNEGSKA (reference sequence). CDR3 sequence reads: CSADSGGNSYNEQFF. DNA of the CDR3: TGCAGTGCCGATTCCGGCGGGAACTCCTACAATGAGCAGTTCTTC.

There are a few counts of this clonotype. The chain couples TRBV7-9 to TRBJ2-1, with TRBD1 identical over 8 bases. Germline values: CDR1 SEHNR, CDR2 FQNEAQ (reference sequence). V lost 1 base to trimming and J lost 6 bases; unmatched junction nucleotides: 5. The CDR3 is 15 amino acids. The CDR3 coding sequence is TGTGCCAGCAGCTTAGAATTAGGACAGGGCAATGAGCAGTTCTTC. Its protein is CASSLELGQGNEQFF.

In this sample, this clonotype turned up a few times. V usage is TRBV24-1 and J usage is TRBJ2-2; D is uncertain. There are 12 residues in the CDR3. V was trimmed by 4 bases and J by 7 bases, leaving 6 bases between them. Germline assignment: CDR1 KGHDR and CDR2 SFDVKD. CDR3 residues: CATSESYGELFF. CDR3 in DNA: TGTGCCACCAGTGAGTCCTACGGGGAGCTGTTTTTT.

A word on this clonotype: The germline gene is not matched at one end of the junction; a read error may be the cause. This chain joins TRBV7-9 and TRBJ2-1; D is uncertain. The CDR3 is made up of 14 amino acids. Germline V gene sequence: CDR1 SEHNR, CDR2 FQNEAQ (reference sequence). The CDR3 reads CASSLGGSYKEQFF. DNA for the CDR3: TGTGCCAGCAGCTTAGGTGGGTCCTACAAGGAGCAGTTCTTC.

The chain recombines TRBV3-1 with TRBJ2-5; TRBD1 aligns across 12 bases. This CDR3 comprises 15 residues. The V and J ends lost 6 bases and 4 bases, in that order; junction bases with no gene match: 6. Germline CDR1 and CDR2: LGHDT and YNNKEL (reference sequence). This CDR3 reads CASRTGTGGVETQYF. CDR3 DNA sequence: TGTGCCAGCAGAACCGGGACAGGGGGCGTAGAGACCCAGTACTTC.

This clonotype was counted between two and nine times. The chain employs TRBV28 and TRBJ2-4; TRBD2 agrees at 8 bases. The last part of the DNA fits TRBJ2-7 better; the J call may be wrong. Per germline, CDR1 MDHEN and CDR2 SYDVKM. The CDR3 consists of 14 residues. The CDR3 DNA reads TGTGCCAGTAATGAGGGGACTAGAAACTACGAGCAGTACTTC. Amino acids: CASNEGTRNYEQYF.

This clonotype was counted at least ten times. This chain connects TRBV6-4 to TRBJ2-3; D perhaps matches TRBD2 (5 bases). Germline V gives CDR1 MRHNA, CDR2 SNTAGT. V was pared by 5 bases and J by 6 bases, with 18 bases between. This CDR3 is 15 amino acids long. Written as DNA, the CDR3 is TGTGCCAGCAGTCGTGGAGACCGGGGATCGGATACGCAGTATTTT. The encoded protein is CASSRGDRGSDTQYF.

The J gene is TRBJ2-1, the V gene TRBV5-7; tentatively, D is TRBD2 (7 bases). TRBV5-7 is designated an ORF whose function remains uncertain. V was pared by 4 bases and J by 9 bases, with 17 bases between. There are 14 residues in the CDR3. The CDR3 DNA follows: TGTGCCAGCAGCCTAAGGGGGGGGGGAGCTGAGCAGTTCTTC. Its protein product is CASSLRGGGAEQFF.